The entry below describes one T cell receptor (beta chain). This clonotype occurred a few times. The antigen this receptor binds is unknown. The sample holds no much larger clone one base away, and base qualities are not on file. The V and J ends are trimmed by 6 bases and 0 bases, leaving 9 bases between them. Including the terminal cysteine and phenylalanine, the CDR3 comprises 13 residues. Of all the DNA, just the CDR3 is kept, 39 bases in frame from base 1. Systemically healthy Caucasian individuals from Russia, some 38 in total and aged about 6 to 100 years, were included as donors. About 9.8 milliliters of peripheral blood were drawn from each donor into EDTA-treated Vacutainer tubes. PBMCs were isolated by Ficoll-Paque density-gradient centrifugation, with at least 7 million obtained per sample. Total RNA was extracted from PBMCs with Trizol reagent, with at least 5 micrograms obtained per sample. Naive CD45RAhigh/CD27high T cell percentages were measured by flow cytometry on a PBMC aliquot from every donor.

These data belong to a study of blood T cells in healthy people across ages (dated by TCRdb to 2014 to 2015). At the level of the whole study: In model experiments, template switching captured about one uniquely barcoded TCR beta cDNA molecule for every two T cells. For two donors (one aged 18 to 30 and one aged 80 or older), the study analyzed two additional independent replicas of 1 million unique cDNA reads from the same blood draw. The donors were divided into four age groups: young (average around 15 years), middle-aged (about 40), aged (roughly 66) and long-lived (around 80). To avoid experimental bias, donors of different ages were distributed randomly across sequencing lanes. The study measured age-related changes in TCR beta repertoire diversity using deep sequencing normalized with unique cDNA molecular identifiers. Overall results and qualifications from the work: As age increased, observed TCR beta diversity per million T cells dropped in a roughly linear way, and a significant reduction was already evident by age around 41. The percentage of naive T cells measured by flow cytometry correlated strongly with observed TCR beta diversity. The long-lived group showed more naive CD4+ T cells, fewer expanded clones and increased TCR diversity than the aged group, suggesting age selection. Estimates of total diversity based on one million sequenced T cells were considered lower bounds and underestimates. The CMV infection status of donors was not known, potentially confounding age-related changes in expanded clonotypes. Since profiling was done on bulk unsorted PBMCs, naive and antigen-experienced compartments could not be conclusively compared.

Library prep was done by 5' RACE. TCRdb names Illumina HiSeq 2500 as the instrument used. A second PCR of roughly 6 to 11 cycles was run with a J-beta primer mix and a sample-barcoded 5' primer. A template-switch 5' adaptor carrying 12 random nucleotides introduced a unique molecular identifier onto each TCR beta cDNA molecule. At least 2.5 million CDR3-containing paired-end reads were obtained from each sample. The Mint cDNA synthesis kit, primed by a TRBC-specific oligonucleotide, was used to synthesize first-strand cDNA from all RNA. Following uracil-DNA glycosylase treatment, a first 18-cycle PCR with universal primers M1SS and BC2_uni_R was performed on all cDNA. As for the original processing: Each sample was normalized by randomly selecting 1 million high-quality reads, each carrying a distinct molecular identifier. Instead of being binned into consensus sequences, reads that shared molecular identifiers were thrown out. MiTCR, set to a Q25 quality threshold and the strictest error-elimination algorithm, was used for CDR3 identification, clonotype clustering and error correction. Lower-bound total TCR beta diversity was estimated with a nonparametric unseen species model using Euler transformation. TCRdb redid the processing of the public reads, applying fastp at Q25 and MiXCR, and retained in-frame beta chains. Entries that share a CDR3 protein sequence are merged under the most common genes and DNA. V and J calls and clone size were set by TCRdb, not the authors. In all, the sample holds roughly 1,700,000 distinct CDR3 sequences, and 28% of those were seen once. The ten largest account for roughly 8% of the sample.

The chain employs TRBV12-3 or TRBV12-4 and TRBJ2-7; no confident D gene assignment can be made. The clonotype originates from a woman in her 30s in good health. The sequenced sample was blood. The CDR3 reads CASRHDGSYEQYF. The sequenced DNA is TGTGCCAGCAGACATGACGGCTCCTACGAGCAGTACTTC.